This T cell receptor beta chain stems from a study of T cells in Graves' hyperthyroidism and ophthalmopathy. General study findings and limits: Progression to ophthalmopathy was predicted a median of 6.5 months early.

Under 3 months was the duration of disease in ophthalmopathy patients, who also had a Clinical Activity Score of at least 3 and a NOSPECS grade of at least 4. Isolation of PBMCs was performed on around 9.3 ml fresh peripheral blood. Amplified TCR beta CDR3 regions derived from RNA transcripts. During a first-round RT-PCR of the TCR CDR3, the HTBI primer set was used. TCRdb re-analysed the multiplex PCR reads in MiXCR, keeping a single row per CDR3 protein. The sample lists about 52,000 distinct CDR3 sequences; around 48% were seen once. This clonotype was counted ten times or more. Its antigen is as yet unknown. This TCR was recovered from a woman aged 45 to 65 with Graves' ophthalmopathy. The specimen was blood.

CDR3 amino acids: CASSRLGQGLYEQYF. The CDR3 DNA reads TGTGCCAGCAGCCGGTTGGGACAGGGGCTCTACGAGCAGTACTTC. The chain links TRBV5-5 to TRBJ2-7, with TRBD1 matching over 10 bases. Germline CDR1 and CDR2: SGHKS and YYEKEE (reference sequence). Trimming removed 4 bases from V and 3 bases from J; junction bases left unmatched: 7. This CDR3 has 15 residues.